The rows below give T cell receptor beta chains drawn from one sample of a study of blood T cells in healthy people across ages. Each CDR3 protein is one row after TCRdb ran MiXCR on the 5' RACE reads. Of approximately 810,000 distinct CDR3 sequences listed, 29% were seen once; the top ten hold around 16%. The specimen sequenced was blood. The receptors come from a woman aged 80 or over in good health. CDR3s leave out the opening cysteine and the closing phenylalanine or tryptophan.

TRBJ2-5,TRBV20-1,SPRAQETQY
TRBJ1-5,TRBV10-3,AISDRDQPQH
TRBJ1-3,TRBV5-5,ASSRASGADGNTIY
TRBJ2-5,TRBV12-3/TRBV12-4,ANSRQETQY
TRBJ2-1,TRBV20-1,SARDPGTSRMFEQF
TRBJ2-7,TRBV4-1,ASKVDRNSYEQY
TRBJ2-1,TRBV7-9,ASSDTNIHPHNEQF
TRBJ2-3,TRBV7-9,ASSRNTGSLDTQY
TRBJ2-7,TRBV28,ASIGRDTTYEQY
TRBJ2-5,TRBV9,ASSVDQTSAETQY
TRBJ2-1,TRBV7-7,ASSLDRGEYSEQF
TRBJ2-3,TRBV7-9,ASTNMVGGHRDTQY
TRBJ2-3,TRBV6-2/TRBV6-3,ASSYFAGTGGPDTQY
TRBJ2-3,TRBV12-3/TRBV12-4,ASNDREGADTQY
TRBJ2-7,TRBV6-5,ARRRGIPNEQY
TRBJ1-2,TRBV20-1,SARNFGYSAASGHGYT
TRBJ2-1,TRBV2,ASSELAGGFDEQF
TRBJ2-7,TRBV20-1,SACPGLGSGEQY